The 10 T cell receptor beta chains in this list originate from one sample, sequenced in a study of shared clonotypes between healthy human individuals. Data came from immunoSEQ multiplex PCR; TCRdb stores just in-frame clones and leaves some out. The table lists 2 million to 2.5 million clones, around 93% of them singletons. Sequencing was performed on naive CD4+ T cells from PBMCs. Noted subset: CD45RA+ positively selected. Source of these receptors: a man younger than 30 in good health. Some clones in this sample may be carry-over from other donors' samples.

The genes are TRBV13 and TRBJ2-7, with D perhaps given as TRBD1 or TRBD2 (5 bases each). The CDR3 has 15 amino acids. Germline assignment: CDR1 PRHDT and CDR2 FYEKMQ (reference sequence). V gave up 4 bases and J gave up 2 bases, with 15 bases separating them. The CDR3 DNA sequence: TGTGCCAGCAGCTCTGGGGGTAGCGCGACCTACGAGCAGTACTTC. Amino acids: CASSSGGSATYEQYF.

CDR3 bases: TGTGCCAGCAGTTTATCTGCAGGGAACTACTTAAGGAGGGGCTACACCTTC. Translation: CASSLSAGNYLRRGYTF. This chain links TRBV27 with TRBJ1-2, with D possibly TRBD1 on 5 matching bases. V gave up 0 bases and J gave up 8 bases, with 22 bases separating them. The CDR3 is 17 amino acids. Germline V gene lookup returns CDR1 MNHEY and CDR2 SMNVEV (reference sequence).

Turning to this clone: Within the sample, other DNA sequences also encode this same CDR3. The rearrangement uses TRBV9 and TRBJ2-6; D is uncertain. The CDR3 loop spans 16 amino acids. Deletions cut 0 bases from V and 0 bases from J, with 7 bases between. The germline V gene encodes CDR1 SGDLS and CDR2 YYNGEE. The CDR3 loop is CASSVVRSSGANVLTF. The CDR3 bases are TGTGCCAGCAGCGTAGTACGCAGCTCTGGGGCCAACGTCCTGACTTTC. Variable domain in full (rest from reference TRBV9 and TRBJ2-6): DSGVTQTPKHLITATGQRVTLRCSPRSGDLSVYWYQQSLDQGLQFLIQYYNGEERAKGNILERFSAQQFPDLHSELNLSSLELGDSALYFCASSVVRSSGANVLTFGAGSRLTVL.

Comments on this clone: Other DNA sequences from this sample encode an identical CDR3 as well. V usage is TRBV9 and J usage is TRBJ2-1; D is ambiguous. Germline loops: CDR1 SGDLS, CDR2 YYNGEE. The CDR3 loop spans 15 amino acids. V lost 0 bases and J lost 2, with 9 bases in between. The CDR3 DNA reads TGTGCCAGCAGCGTAGTGGGCGGAACCTACAATGAGCAGTTCTTC. This translates into CASSVVGGTYNEQFF.

The rearrangement uses TRBV2 and TRBJ2-7; D remains ambiguous. Germline CDR1 is SNHLY and CDR2 is FYNNEI. The length of the CDR3 is 20 residues. V was pared by 1 base and J by 0 bases, with 25 bases between. The CDR3 DNA follows: TGTGCCAGCAGTGAAGGGGTCGTTTCTAGGCGTTCACAACTCTCCTACGAGCAGTACTTC. It translates to CASSEGVVSRRSQLSYEQYF.

V gene TRBV28 combines with J gene TRBJ1-1, with D tentatively TRBD1 (6 bases). Trimming pared 4 bases from V and 4 bases from J, leaving 10 bases between. The CDR3 spans 13 residues. Per germline, CDR1 MDHEN and CDR2 SYDVKM. CDR3 sequence: CASSSNRATEAFF. The CDR3 DNA sequence: TGTGCCAGCAGTTCCAACAGGGCCACTGAAGCTTTCTTT.

V gene TRBV4-3 combines with J gene TRBJ2-7, with 9 bases aligning to TRBD2. V shed 0 bases and J 2 bases; nucleotides not matched to a gene: 8. The CDR3 runs 17 residues. Germline loops: CDR1 LGHNA, CDR2 YSLEER. CDR3 sequence: CASSQDGGGRAPYEQYF. CDR3 nucleotides: TGCGCCAGCAGCCAAGATGGTGGCGGGAGGGCCCCCTACGAGCAGTACTTC.

V usage is TRBV29-1 and J usage is TRBJ2-3; 8 bases are a match to TRBD1. The CDR3 has 16 residues. Trimming took 3 bases from V and 0 from J; bases not matched to a gene: 8. The germline gives CDR1 SQVTM, CDR2 ANQGSEA. The CDR3 region has the DNA TGCAGCGTTGAGGGACAGGCGGCGACCAGCACAGATACGCAGTATTTT. Translation: CSVEGQAATSTDTQYF.

About this clone: This same CDR3 is encoded by further DNA sequences in the sample. The CDR3 DNA sequence: TGCGCCAGCAGCTTGGGGGGCCCCACAGATACGCAGTATTTT. It encodes CASSLGGPTDTQYF. The J gene is TRBJ2-3, the V gene TRBV5-1; TRBD1 is a possible D gene (5 bases). V dropped 0 bases and J dropped 2 bases, with 7 bases sitting between them. This CDR3 is built from 14 residues. Germline CDR1 and CDR2: SGHRS and YFSETQ.

This chain joins TRBV5-1 and TRBJ1-3, with D hard to call. Germline V CDR1 and CDR2: SGHRS, YFSETQ. The CDR3 length is 15 residues. With 4 bases removed from V and 4 bases from J, the gap between germline ends came to 15 bases. The DNA for the CDR3 is TGCGCCAGCAGCCGGGCCAAAGTGCGCGGAAACACCATATATTTT. Translated, it gives CASSRAKVRGNTIYF.